This is a list of T cell receptor beta chains from one sample in a study of cytomegalovirus exposure and HLA in healthy donors. Libraries were prepared by immunoSEQ multiplex PCR; TCRdb keeps only in-frame clonotypes and omits some of them. The sample shows around 250,000 clones, around 90% of them seen only once. Sequenced sample: PBMCs. These receptors were obtained from a girl aged 2 to 10 in good health and CMV-seronegative. The CDR3 runs from the conserved cysteine through the conserved F or W. D genes are given only for firm matches. Expanded clones are given a class, and other clones once, few, many or no size at all.

CDR3	DNA	J	size	V	D
CASSIGQGTYMNTEAFF	TGTGCCAGTAGTATAGGACAGGGGACGTACATGAACACTGAAGCTTTCTTT	TRBJ1-1	.	TRBV19	TRBD1
CASSSGTASYNEQFF	TGTGCCAGCAGTTCCGGGACAGCCTCCTACAATGAGCAGTTCTTC	TRBJ2-1	.	TRBV7-9	TRBD1
CASSLEYPGAGNTIYF	TGTGCCAGCAGCTTGGAATACCCAGGGGCTGGAAACACCATATATTTT	TRBJ1-3	.	TRBV5-5	.
CASRTGFYNEQFF	TGTGCCAGCAGAACGGGGTTTTACAATGAGCAGTTCTTC	TRBJ2-1	.	TRBV27	.
CASSPRQGKGNQPQHF	TGTGCCAGCAGTCCCCGACAGGGAAAAGGCAATCAGCCCCAGCATTTT	TRBJ1-5	.	TRBV28	TRBD1
CASSLGLAAETQYF	TGTGCCAGCAGCCTCGGACTAGCTGCAGAGACCCAGTACTTC	TRBJ2-5	.	TRBV5-4	TRBD2
CSVPAAGGNYNEQFF	TGCAGCGTCCCCGCGGCGGGGGGAAATTACAATGAGCAGTTCTTC	TRBJ2-1	.	TRBV29-1	TRBD2
CAIKTSAYQETQYF	TGTGCCATCAAGACTAGCGCGTACCAAGAGACCCAGTACTTC	TRBJ2-5	few	TRBV10-3	TRBD2
CASSESGGGVADTQYF	TGTGCCAGCAGTGAATCTGGCGGGGGGGTAGCAGATACGCAGTATTTT	TRBJ2-3	few	TRBV25-1	TRBD2
CASSVRGLAANNEQFF	TGTGCCAGCAGTGTTAGGGGACTAGCGGCCAACAATGAGCAGTTCTTC	TRBJ2-1	once	TRBV2	TRBD2
CASSSLPGGDRYGYTF	TGTGCCAGTAGCTCCCTCCCTGGGGGGGACAGGTATGGCTACACCTTC	TRBJ1-2	.	TRBV19	TRBD1
CASSKAGRDYYNEQFF	TGTGCCAGCAGCAAAGCAGGCAGGGACTATTACAATGAGCAGTTCTTC	TRBJ2-1	.	TRBV21-1	.
CASGGAGGWEQYF	TGTGCCAGCGGGGGGGCAGGGGGCTGGGAGCAGTACTTC	TRBJ2-5	once	TRBV7-9	.
CTLGQPNNEAFF	TGCACCCTCGGACAGCCAAACAATGAAGCTTTCTTT	TRBJ1-1	few	TRBV29-1	.
CATSGTANEKLFF	TGTGCCACCTCCGGGACAGCTAATGAAAAACTGTTTTTT	TRBJ1-4	.	TRBV27	TRBD1
CASSQPDRLSYNEQFF	TGTGCCAGTAGCCAACCCGACAGGCTCTCCTACAATGAGCAGTTCTTC	TRBJ2-1	.	TRBV19	.
CATTTGATYGYTF	TGCGCCACTACGACAGGGGCCACCTATGGCTACACCTTC	TRBJ1-2	.	TRBV10-2	TRBD1
CASSQVGNEQFF	TGTGCCAGCAGCCAAGTCGGTAATGAGCAGTTCTTC	TRBJ2-1	.	TRBV4-2	.
CSVGTQGGGEQFF	TGCAGCGTCGGAACTCAAGGGGGGGGTGAGCAGTTCTTC	TRBJ2-1	.	TRBV29-1	.
CASSDWAEFF	TGTGCCAGCAGTGATTGGGCCGAGTTCTTC	TRBJ2-1	.	TRBV6-1	.
CASSPWGTGEVKLFF	TGTGCCAGCAGTCCATGGGGGACAGGGGAAGTAAAACTGTTTTTT	TRBJ1-4	once	TRBV27	TRBD1
CAWRRQFSPHQPQHF	TGTGCCTGGAGAAGACAGTTCTCCCCGCATCAGCCCCAGCATTTT	TRBJ1-5	few	TRBV30	.
CASSSLRGETYEQYF	TGTGCCAGCAGTTCCCTCAGGGGGGAGACCTACGAGCAGTACTTC	TRBJ2-7	.	TRBV28	.
CASSLKTGSSYNEQFF	TGCGCCAGCAGCCTAAAGACAGGAAGCTCCTACAATGAGCAGTTCTTC	TRBJ2-1	once	TRBV5-1	.
CASNWGTGTEAFF	TGTGCCAGCAACTGGGGGACTGGCACCGAAGCTTTCTTT	TRBJ1-1	.	TRBV6-5	.
CASSLSGGAAYEQYF	TGTGCCAGCAGTTTATCAGGGGGAGCCGCCTACGAGCAGTACTTC	TRBJ2-7	.	TRBV28	TRBD1
CASSIGQGGHSPLHF	TGTGCCAGTAGTATCGGACAGGGTGGCCATTCACCCCTCCACTTT	TRBJ1-6	.	TRBV19	TRBD1
CASTGGGNEKLFF	TGTGCCAGCACTGGGGGCGGTAATGAAAAACTGTTTTTT	TRBJ1-4	.	TRBV6-5	.
CASSEPPDTEAFF	TGTGCCAGCAGTGAACCCCCCGACACTGAAGCTTTCTTT	TRBJ1-1	.	TRBV25-1	.
CASSLSGGEKLFF	TGTGCCAGCAGCTTAAGCGGGGGCGAAAAACTGTTTTTT	TRBJ1-4	few	TRBV7-9	.
CASSEAGRPRETQYF	TGTGCCAGCAGTGAAGCGGGGCGGCCACGCGAGACCCAGTACTTC	TRBJ2-5	.	TRBV6-1	.
CASSIDPPGLGGRTEAFF	TGTGCCAGTAGTATAGATCCCCCCGGCCTCGGGGGTCGGACTGAAGCTTTCTTT	TRBJ1-1	.	TRBV19	.
CASSLYPYEQYF	TGTGCCAGCAGTTTATATCCGTACGAGCAGTACTTC	TRBJ2-7	.	TRBV28	.
CASSQEVRDSGTSYEQYF	TGTGCCAGCAGCCAAGAGGTACGAGATAGCGGGACTTCCTACGAGCAGTACTTC	TRBJ2-7	.	TRBV4-2	TRBD2
CASSSRTGGASTDTQYF	TGCGCCAGCAGCTCACGCACAGGCGGGGCTAGCACAGATACGCAGTATTTT	TRBJ2-3	.	TRBV5-1	.
CASSEYREETQYF	TGTGCCAGCAGTGAATACAGGGAAGAGACCCAGTACTTC	TRBJ2-5	.	TRBV2	.
CASSLFPFQPQHF	TGTGCCAGCAGTTTATTCCCATTTCAGCCCCAGCATTTT	TRBJ1-5	.	TRBV27	.
CASSTRQGPTYEQYF	TGTGCCAGCAGCACCCGACAGGGTCCCACCTACGAGCAGTACTTC	TRBJ2-7	.	TRBV14	TRBD1
CASSSSGGKYAQYF	TGTGCCAGCAGCTCCTCCGGCGGGAAATATGCGCAGTACTTC	TRBJ2-7	.	TRBV5-6	.
CASSQREPSSYNEQFF	TGTGCCAGCAGCCAGCGGGAGCCGAGCTCCTACAATGAGCAGTTCTTC	TRBJ2-1	.	TRBV9	TRBD2
CATSRGAGVGGETQYF	TGTGCCACCAGCAGAGGCGCAGGGGTTGGGGGAGAGACCCAGTACTTC	TRBJ2-5	once	TRBV15	.
CASSLGGQSNQPQHF	TGTGCCAGCTCACTCGGAGGACAGAGCAATCAGCCCCAGCATTTT	TRBJ1-5	once	TRBV18	.
CASSYSNQDYEQYF	TGTGCCAGCAGTTACTCGAATCAGGACTACGAGCAGTACTTC	TRBJ2-7	.	TRBV6-5	.
CASRLGYKQGFSNQPQHF	TGTGCAAGTCGCTTAGGCTACAAACAGGGATTTAGCAATCAGCCCCAGCATTTT	TRBJ1-5	.	TRBV12-2	.
CASSPGPNPDTIYF	TGTGCCAGCTCACCAGGGCCAAATCCCGACACCATATATTTT	TRBJ1-3	once	TRBV18	.
CASSTGGQPQHF	TGTGCCAGCAGTACAGGCGGTCAGCCCCAGCATTTT	TRBJ1-5	.	TRBV6-5	.
CASSQPGEGSLNGYTF	TGTGCCAGCAGCCAACCCGGGGAGGGGAGTTTGAATGGCTACACCTTC	TRBJ1-2	once	TRBV9	.
CACSGGAWEQYF	TGTGCCTGTAGCGGGGGGGCTTGGGAGCAGTACTTC	TRBJ2-7	.	TRBV30	TRBD2
CASSPRTSGSPSSYNEQFF	TGTGCCAGCAGCCCCAGGACTAGCGGGAGTCCCAGCTCCTACAATGAGCAGTTCTTC	TRBJ2-1	.	TRBV5-5	TRBD2
CASSDGTSGPYEQYF	TGTGCCAGCAGCGATGGGACTAGCGGGCCCTACGAGCAGTACTTC	TRBJ2-7	.	TRBV9	TRBD2
CASSVGWRTDTQYF	TGTGCCAGCAGCGTAGGCTGGCGCACAGATACGCAGTATTTT	TRBJ2-3	.	TRBV9	.
CASSPSGGAGNEQFF	TGTGCCAGCAGCCCGAGCGGGGGGGCCGGTAATGAGCAGTTCTTC	TRBJ2-1	.	TRBV9	TRBD2
CASSFDREGEKLFF	TGTGCCAGCAGTTTTGACAGGGAAGGTGAAAAACTGTTTTTT	TRBJ1-4	.	TRBV28	TRBD1
CATSRRLAEPSTDTQYF	TGTGCCACCAGCAGACGACTAGCGGAGCCTAGCACAGATACGCAGTATTTT	TRBJ2-3	.	TRBV15	TRBD2